What follows describes a single T cell receptor beta chain. Assay used: immunoSEQ multiplex PCR; TCRdb lists only in-frame clones, some missing. The table includes 95,000 to 150,000 clones, approximately 92% detected once. This sample is part of a study of cytomegalovirus exposure and HLA in healthy donors. This CDR3 spans 13 amino acids. The V gene end was trimmed by 2 bases and the J gene end by 4 bases; junction bases not matched to a gene: 2. Germline values: CDR1 SGHRS, CDR2 YFSETQ. This receptor was taken from a young woman in good health and CMV-seronegative. The genes are TRBV5-1 and TRBJ1-1; TRBD1 agrees at 7 bases. Sample: PBMCs. The CDR3 spells CASSFTGVTEAFF. Written as DNA, the CDR3 is TGCGCCAGCAGCTTCACAGGGGTCACTGAAGCTTTCTTT.